One and the same sample provided the 18 T cell receptor beta chains below, sequenced in a study of beta chain features in type 1 diabetes. Whole-study results and caveats: Shorter TCRB CDR3s, moderately but significantly so, marked every one of the four CD4+ subsets in Type 1 diabetes patients.

As every portion of the isolated RNA was reverse transcribed, the sequencing read expressed TCRB transcripts. TCRdb's table, derived via immunoSEQ multiplex PCR, lists solely in-frame clones and lacks some. Of around 250,000 clones listed, about 23% are singletons. What these receptors recognize is not known. Sequenced input: naive CD4+ T cells from blood. The receptors shown here come from a woman in her twenties or thirties with type 1 diabetes.

The rearrangement uses TRBV5-1 and TRBJ2-7; 7 positions agree with TRBD1. Losses at the gene ends were 2 bases for V and 6 bases for J; bases not matched to a gene: 8. There are 14 residues in the CDR3. Germline V gene lookup returns CDR1 SGHRS and CDR2 YFSETQ. CDR3: CASSLGQVVIEQYF. As DNA, the CDR3 is TGCGCCAGCAGCTTAGGACAGGTGGTAATCGAGCAGTACTTC.

The V call is TRBV25-1, the J call TRBJ2-1; 12 bases fit TRBD2. J gave up 5 bases and V 7 bases, and 15 bases lay outside the gene matches. The CDR3 consists of 18 residues. Germline CDR1 and CDR2: MGHDK and SYGVNS. The CDR3, as DNA: TGTGCCAGCAATCGGACTAGCGGGGACTTGAGGGGCGACAATGAGCAGTTCTTC. It specifies CASNRTSGDLRGDNEQFF.

The genes are TRBV4-1 and TRBJ1-2; 7 bases are shared with TRBD1. CDR3 size: 16 residues. The trim removed 0 bases at V and 1 base at J, leaving 5 bases unmatched. The germline V gene has CDR1 MGHRA and CDR2 YSYEKL. The CDR3 reads CASSQDRQGDNYGYTF. CDR3 nucleotide sequence: TGCGCCAGCAGCCAAGATCGCCAGGGGGATAACTATGGCTACACCTTC.

J is TRBJ2-5 and V is TRBV15; 7 bases are shared with TRBD2. Germline values: CDR1 LNHNV, CDR2 YYDKDF (reference sequence). V lost 0 bases to trimming and J lost 7 bases; unmatched junction nucleotides: 8. The length of the CDR3 is 15 residues. CDR3 protein: CATSRDVGREWTQYF. The CDR3 nucleotides read TGTGCCACCAGCAGAGATGTCGGGCGGGAGTGGACCCAGTACTTC. Complete variable domain (other parts from reference TRBV15 and TRBJ2-5): DAMVIQNPRYQVTQFGKPVTLSCSQTLNHNVMYWYQQKSSQAPKLLFHYYDKDFNNEADTPDNFQSRRPNTSFCFLDIRSPGLGDTAMYLCATSRDVGREWTQYFGPGTRLLVL.

V gene TRBV6-4 combines with J gene TRBJ2-3; 7 nucleotides agree with TRBD2. The CDR3 consists of 15 residues. Germline CDR1 reads MRHNA; CDR2 reads SNTAGT. Trimming at V came to 3 bases and at J to 11 bases, leaving 14 bases not matched to a gene. The CDR3 is CASSEISGPRGWQYF. The CDR3 region has the DNA TGTGCCAGCAGTGAGATTAGCGGGCCTAGGGGATGGCAGTATTTT.

V is TRBV9 and J is TRBJ1-2; TRBD1 matches 7 bases. The CDR3 totals 13 residues. Germline CDR1 reads SGDLS; CDR2 reads YYNGEE. Trimming at V came to 3 bases and at J to 7 bases, leaving 6 bases not matched to a gene. The CDR3 DNA is TGTGCCAGCAGCGGAGAAGGGGGCTCTGGCTACACCTTC. It is translated as CASSGEGGSGYTF.

This clone turned up a few times. The J gene is TRBJ2-1, the V gene TRBV7-3; TRBD1 might be the D (5 bases). The CDR3 length is 14 residues. Per the germline V gene, CDR1 is SGHTA and CDR2 is FQGTGA. The germline V and J ends were trimmed by 1 base and 9 bases, with 13 bases remaining between them. The CDR3 DNA sequence: TGTGCCAGCAGCTTAAATGGGTATAGGGGTGAGCAGTTCTTC. It encodes CASSLNGYRGEQFF.

The CDR3: CASSSPIIGEETQYF. CDR3 sequence (DNA): TGCGCCAGCAGCTCGCCAATAATCGGGGAGGAGACCCAGTACTTC. The chain uses TRBV5-1 and TRBJ2-5, with D tentatively TRBD2 (5 bases). The ends were cut back, 3 bases at V and 5 bases at J, with 17 bases in the middle. The CDR3 spans 15 residues. Germline V gives CDR1 SGHRS, CDR2 YFSETQ.

The genes are TRBV11-3 and TRBJ2-1, with 8 bases that match TRBD1. There are 16 residues in the CDR3. J lost 4 bases, V lost 0 bases, and 5 bases had no gene match. Germline-derived CDR1 and CDR2 are SGHNT and YENEEA. CDR3 DNA: TGTGCCAGCAGCTTAGATCTGGGACAGGCTTACAATGAGCAGTTCTTC. This sequence encodes CASSLDLGQAYNEQFF.

This clone was detected a few times. The chain has TRBV9 and TRBJ2-1, with D possibly being TRBD1 (6 bases). CDR3 size: 15 residues. The V and J ends lost 2 bases and 6 bases respectively, with 15 bases between them. The germline V gene has CDR1 SGDLS and CDR2 YYNGEE. The CDR3 nucleotides read TGTGCCAGCAGCGTTTCCGTAACAGGGACCAATGAGCAGTTCTTC. Amino acids: CASSVSVTGTNEQFF. Filled out from reference TRBV9 and TRBJ2-1, the complete variable domain reads DSGVTQTPKHLITATGQRVTLRCSPRSGDLSVYWYQQSLDQGLQFLIQYYNGEERAKGNILERFSAQQFPDLHSELNLSSLELGDSALYFCASSVSVTGTNEQFFGPGTRLTVL.

This clone was observed a few times. V is TRBV29-1 and J is TRBJ2-5; D might be TRBD1 (5 bases). V lost 3 bases and J 4 bases, leaving 9 bases between the germline ends. CDR3 length: 12 residues. The germline gives CDR1 SQVTM, CDR2 ANQGSEA. CDR3 in amino acids: CSVDLGLETQYF. The CDR3 nucleotides read TGCAGCGTTGACCTGGGGCTAGAGACCCAGTACTTC.

This clone was detected a few times. The chain uses TRBV30 and TRBJ1-1; TRBD1 might be the D (5 bases). CDR1 and CDR2 (germline): GTSNPN, SVGIG (reference sequence). Trimming cost V 3 bases and J 1 base, with 9 bases left between them. The CDR3 has 13 residues. The CDR3 spells CAWSAQGNTEAFF. CDR3 coding DNA: TGTGCCTGGAGCGCTCAGGGGAACACTGAAGCTTTCTTT. Full variable domain (outside the CDR3, taken from reference TRBV30 and TRBJ1-1): SQTIHQWPATLVQPVGSPLSLECTVEGTSNPNLYWYRQAAGRGLQLLFYSVGIGQISSEVPQNLSASRPQDRQFILSSKKLLLSDSGFYLCAWSAQGNTEAFFGQGTRLTVV.

This clone was seen a few times. This chain links TRBV25-1 with TRBJ2-1; 7 positions match TRBD2. Losses at the gene ends were 3 bases for V and 2 bases for J; bases not matched to a gene: 7. CDR1 is MGHDK and CDR2 is SYGVNS in the germline V gene. The CDR3 is 16 amino acids. CDR3 DNA sequence: TGTGCCAGCAGTGATCCCAGCGGGAAAGCCTACAATGAGCAGTTCTTC. Protein product: CASSDPSGKAYNEQFF.

The chain combines TRBV9 with TRBJ1-2; TRBD1 matches 8 bases. The CDR3 runs to 12 residues. Germline CDR1 reads SGDLS; CDR2 reads YYNGEE. The trim removed 6 bases at V and 7 bases at J, leaving 5 bases unmatched. The CDR3 region has the DNA TGTGCCAGCACCGACAGGGGAGGTGGCTACACCTTC. Protein: CASTDRGGGYTF.

This clone showed up just a few times. The chain joins TRBV5-1 to TRBJ2-7, with no clear D. The CDR3 is 15 amino acids. Germline CDR1 reads SGHRS; CDR2 reads YFSETQ. V gave up 0 bases and J gave up 5 bases, with 15 bases separating them. The CDR3 sequence: CASSLVAVAAHEQYF. The CDR3 DNA reads TGCGCCAGCAGCTTGGTAGCAGTCGCTGCCCACGAGCAGTACTTC.

In nucleotides, the CDR3 is TGTGCCAGCAGCTTAGCAGAGGGCAGCCCCTACGAGCAGTACTTC. Translating it yields CASSLAEGSPYEQYF. The chain employs TRBV7-9 and TRBJ2-7, with a weak D call TRBD2 (5 bases). This CDR3 is built from 15 residues. In germline, CDR1 is SEHNR, CDR2 FQNEAQ (reference sequence). Trimming took off 0 bases at V and 2 bases at J, with 11 bases between the two ends.

The rearrangement links TRBV11-3 to TRBJ2-2, with 7 bases matching TRBD2. Per germline, CDR1 SGHNT and CDR2 YENEEA. The CDR3 runs to 16 residues. Trimming took 5 bases from V and 3 from J; bases not matched to a gene: 9. Here the CDR3 reads CASSPKTSIDTGELFF. For the CDR3, the DNA is TGTGCCAGCAGCCCCAAGACTAGCATTGACACCGGGGAGCTGTTTTTT.

The chain has TRBV25-1 and TRBJ2-3, with 8 nucleotides matching TRBD2. The CDR3 loop spans 15 amino acids. From germline, CDR1 is MGHDK and CDR2 SYGVNS. Trimming cost V 2 bases and J 3 bases; bases outside gene matches: 4. In nucleotides, the CDR3 is TGTGCCAGCAGTGAAGTACTAGCGGAGACAGATACGCAGTATTTT. Amino acid sequence: CASSEVLAETDTQYF.